Listed below are T cell receptor beta chains from one sample, sequenced in a study of shared clonotypes between healthy human individuals. Generated by immunoSEQ multiplex PCR, the TCRdb table keeps only in-frame clones and is missing some. In the table there are 2 million to 2.5 million clones, under 97% of which are singletons. What was sequenced was naive CD4+ T cells sorted from blood. The origin of the receptors is a young man in good health. Both conserved end residues are part of each CDR3. Fields, in order: CDR3 protein, CDR3 DNA, V gene, J gene, D gene, clone size. A D gene is named only where the DNA matches it firmly. The size entry is marked missing in some rows and otherwise reads once, few, many or a size class.

CDR3 protein: CASSRTLAGTDTQYF
CDR3 DNA: TGTGCCAGCAGTCGAACCCTAGCTGGCACAGATACGCAGTATTTT
V gene: TRBV27
J gene: TRBJ2-3
D gene: -
clone size: -

CDR3 protein: CASSLSGPGHYGYTF
CDR3 DNA: TGTGCCAGCAGCTTAAGCGGGCCAGGGCACTATGGCTACACCTTC
V gene: TRBV5-5
J gene: TRBJ1-2
D gene: -
clone size: -

CDR3 protein: CASSQTGQGVQFF
CDR3 DNA: TGCGCCAGCAGTCAAACTGGGCAGGGGGTGCAGTTCTTC
V gene: TRBV5-1
J gene: TRBJ2-1
D gene: TRBD1
clone size: -

CDR3 protein: CASSSEGYQPQHF
CDR3 DNA: TGTGCCAGCAGTTCAGAGGGGTATCAGCCCCAGCATTTT
V gene: TRBV6-6
J gene: TRBJ1-5
D gene: -
clone size: -

CDR3 protein: CAHGGGDTEAFF
CDR3 DNA: TGTGCCCATGGCGGGGGCGACACTGAAGCTTTCTTT
V gene: TRBV10-3
J gene: TRBJ1-1
D gene: -
clone size: -

CDR3 protein: CASSLVVDPYEQYF
CDR3 DNA: TGCGCCAGCAGCTTGGTCGTTGACCCCTACGAGCAGTACTTC
V gene: TRBV5-1
J gene: TRBJ2-7
D gene: -
clone size: once

CDR3 protein: CAAHGLGSPLHF
CDR3 DNA: TGTGCCGCACACGGGTTGGGCTCACCCCTCCACTTT
V gene: TRBV30
J gene: TRBJ1-6
D gene: -
clone size: -

CDR3 protein: CASSVDAATNEKLFF
CDR3 DNA: TGCGCCAGCAGCGTAGACGCAGCAACTAATGAAAAACTGTTTTTT
V gene: TRBV5-1
J gene: TRBJ1-4
D gene: -
clone size: -

CDR3 protein: CASSLAGQGSHEQYF
CDR3 DNA: TGTGCCAGCAGCTTGGCCGGGCAGGGTTCCCACGAGCAGTACTTC
V gene: TRBV5-4
J gene: TRBJ2-7
D gene: -
clone size: once

CDR3 protein: CASSPRVTVNTEAFF
CDR3 DNA: TGTGCCAGCAGCCCCCGCGTGACAGTTAACACTGAAGCTTTCTTT
V gene: TRBV9
J gene: TRBJ1-1
D gene: -
clone size: -

CDR3 protein: CASSKTLDSPTLHF
CDR3 DNA: TGCGCCAGCAGCAAAACGTTGGACAGCCCGACCCTCCACTTT
V gene: TRBV5-1
J gene: TRBJ1-6
D gene: -
clone size: -

CDR3 protein: CASSLEGGRGTDTQYF
CDR3 DNA: TGCGCCAGCAGCTTGGAAGGGGGTAGGGGCACAGATACGCAGTATTTT
V gene: TRBV5-1
J gene: TRBJ2-3
D gene: -
clone size: -

CDR3 protein: CASSVAVSGANVLTF
CDR3 DNA: TGTGCCAGCAGCGTAGCAGTCTCTGGGGCCAACGTCCTGACTTTC
V gene: TRBV9
J gene: TRBJ2-6
D gene: -
clone size: many

CDR3 protein: CASSVEGGGTGELFF
CDR3 DNA: TGCGCCAGCAGCGTGGAGGGTGGCGGCACCGGGGAGCTGTTTTTT
V gene: TRBV5-1
J gene: TRBJ2-2
D gene: -
clone size: -

CDR3 protein: CASSYTTGEQYF
CDR3 DNA: TGTGCCAGCAGTTATACGACAGGCGAGCAGTACTTC
V gene: TRBV6-5
J gene: TRBJ2-7
D gene: -
clone size: -

CDR3 protein: CASSLYTTGENGYTF
CDR3 DNA: TGTGCCAGCAGTCTATATACGACAGGGGAAAATGGCTACACCTTC
V gene: TRBV27
J gene: TRBJ1-2
D gene: TRBD1
clone size: -

CDR3 protein: CASSGRGRRGVETQYF
CDR3 DNA: TGTGCCAGCAGCGGGCGGGGACGTAGGGGGGTAGAGACCCAGTACTTC
V gene: TRBV11-2
J gene: TRBJ2-5
D gene: -
clone size: -

CDR3 protein: CASGLVLGRGKNTEAFF
CDR3 DNA: TGTGCTAGTGGTTTGGTACTGGGCAGGGGGAAGAACACTGAAGCTTTCTTT
V gene: TRBV12-5
J gene: TRBJ1-1
D gene: TRBD1
clone size: -

CDR3 protein: CAWSRQGNEQFF
CDR3 DNA: TGTGCCTGGAGTAGACAGGGTAATGAGCAGTTCTTC
V gene: TRBV30
J gene: TRBJ2-1
D gene: TRBD1
clone size: -

CDR3 protein: CASSLGLHQETQYF
CDR3 DNA: TGTGCCAGCAGCTTAGGACTACACCAAGAGACCCAGTACTTC
V gene: TRBV7-9
J gene: TRBJ2-5
D gene: -
clone size: -

CDR3 protein: CASSLMTGTGVDEQYF
CDR3 DNA: TGTGCCAGCAGCTTAATGACTGGGACAGGGGTAGACGAGCAGTACTTC
V gene: TRBV7-9
J gene: TRBJ2-7
D gene: TRBD1
clone size: -

CDR3 protein: CASSYNEQFF
CDR3 DNA: TGTGCCAGCAGTTACAATGAGCAGTTCTTC
V gene: TRBV28
J gene: TRBJ2-1
D gene: -
clone size: -

CDR3 protein: CASRVDTGYEQYF
CDR3 DNA: TGTGCCAGCAGGGTAGACACGGGCTACGAGCAGTACTTC
V gene: TRBV6-6
J gene: TRBJ2-7
D gene: -
clone size: -

CDR3 protein: CANGDNTGELFF
CDR3 DNA: TGTGCCAACGGGGATAACACCGGGGAGCTGTTTTTT
V gene: TRBV6-1
J gene: TRBJ2-2
D gene: -
clone size: -

CDR3 protein: CASTTGEAGYTF
CDR3 DNA: TGTGCCAGTACTACAGGGGAAGCGGGCTACACCTTC
V gene: TRBV19
J gene: TRBJ1-2
D gene: TRBD1
clone size: -

CDR3 protein: CASSQAGKNTEAFF
CDR3 DNA: TGCGCCAGCAGCCAAGCCGGGAAGAACACTGAAGCTTTCTTT
V gene: TRBV4-1
J gene: TRBJ1-1
D gene: -
clone size: few

CDR3 protein: CASSPRTSGGSYEQYF
CDR3 DNA: TGTGCCAGCAGCCCGCGGACTAGCGGGGGATCCTACGAGCAGTACTTC
V gene: TRBV7-8
J gene: TRBJ2-7
D gene: TRBD2
clone size: -

CDR3 protein: CASSLDIGAGGSYEQYF
CDR3 DNA: TGTGCCAGCAGCTTAGACATCGGTGCGGGCGGCAGCTACGAGCAGTACTTC
V gene: TRBV11-2
J gene: TRBJ2-7
D gene: -
clone size: -

CDR3 protein: CSVERGAGETQYF
CDR3 DNA: TGCAGCGTTGAAAGGGGGGCCGGGGAGACCCAGTACTTC
V gene: TRBV29-1
J gene: TRBJ2-5
D gene: -
clone size: -

CDR3 protein: CASSHVYEQYF
CDR3 DNA: TGTGCCAGCAGCCATGTATACGAGCAGTACTTC
V gene: TRBV14
J gene: TRBJ2-7
D gene: -
clone size: -

CDR3 protein: CASSTGTGNTEAFF
CDR3 DNA: TGTGCCAGCAGCACCGGGACAGGGAACACTGAAGCTTTCTTT
V gene: TRBV28
J gene: TRBJ1-1
D gene: TRBD1
clone size: -

CDR3 protein: CAWSSGTYQETQYF
CDR3 DNA: TGTGCCTGGAGTTCCGGGACTTACCAAGAGACCCAGTACTTC
V gene: TRBV30
J gene: TRBJ2-5
D gene: -
clone size: once

CDR3 protein: CAWSPRRLAVSYEQYF
CDR3 DNA: TGTGCCTGGAGTCCACGGAGACTAGCGGTTTCCTACGAGCAGTACTTC
V gene: TRBV30
J gene: TRBJ2-7
D gene: TRBD2
clone size: -

CDR3 protein: CASSSRGRGTQPQHF
CDR3 DNA: TGTGCCAGCAGTTCAAGGGGCAGGGGGACACAGCCCCAGCATTTT
V gene: TRBV5-8
J gene: TRBJ1-5
D gene: TRBD1
clone size: -

CDR3 protein: CSVTSGRGGYNEQFF
CDR3 DNA: TGCAGCGTTACTAGCGGGAGGGGCGGCTACAATGAGCAGTTCTTC
V gene: TRBV29-1
J gene: TRBJ2-1
D gene: TRBD2
clone size: -

CDR3 protein: CASSFPGQDTEAFF
CDR3 DNA: TGTGCCAGCAGTTTCCCGGGACAAGACACTGAAGCTTTCTTT
V gene: TRBV6-6
J gene: TRBJ1-1
D gene: -
clone size: -

CDR3 protein: CASSLDGQGNYGYTF
CDR3 DNA: TGCGCCAGCAGCTTAGATGGACAGGGGAACTATGGCTACACCTTC
V gene: TRBV5-1
J gene: TRBJ1-2
D gene: TRBD1
clone size: -

CDR3 protein: CASSLGLSTATQETQYF
CDR3 DNA: TGTGCCAGCAGCTTAGGGCTTAGTACGGCAACTCAAGAGACCCAGTACTTC
V gene: TRBV7-6
J gene: TRBJ2-5
D gene: -
clone size: -

CDR3 protein: CASSLGPGDIDEQYF
CDR3 DNA: TGCGCCAGCAGCTTGGGGCCCGGGGATATCGACGAGCAGTACTTC
V gene: TRBV5-1
J gene: TRBJ2-7
D gene: -
clone size: -

CDR3 protein: CASSQEELPNYGYTF
CDR3 DNA: TGTGCCAGCAGCCAAGAGGAGCTACCTAACTATGGCTACACCTTC
V gene: TRBV6-5
J gene: TRBJ1-2
D gene: -
clone size: -

CDR3 protein: CASTTGHQYGYTF
CDR3 DNA: TGTGCCAGCACTACGGGACACCAGTATGGCTACACCTTC
V gene: TRBV2
J gene: TRBJ1-2
D gene: -
clone size: -

CDR3 protein: CAWSVQSGTYNEQFF
CDR3 DNA: TGTGCCTGGAGTGTACAGAGCGGGACGTACAATGAGCAGTTCTTC
V gene: TRBV30
J gene: TRBJ2-1
D gene: TRBD2
clone size: -

CDR3 protein: CASSLGQSYGYTF
CDR3 DNA: TGTGCCAGCAGCTTAGGACAGAGCTATGGCTACACCTTC
V gene: TRBV11-2
J gene: TRBJ1-2
D gene: -
clone size: -

CDR3 protein: CASSRRAGGPYEQYF
CDR3 DNA: TGTGCCAGCAGCCGGCGGGCTGGGGGCCCCTACGAGCAGTACTTC
V gene: TRBV6-5
J gene: TRBJ2-7
D gene: -
clone size: -

CDR3 protein: CASSERLGTGHSPLHF
CDR3 DNA: TGCGCCAGCAGTGAGAGGTTAGGGACAGGACATTCACCCCTCCACTTT
V gene: TRBV10-2
J gene: TRBJ1-6
D gene: TRBD1
clone size: -

CDR3 protein: CASSPSVLTGELFF
CDR3 DNA: TGTGCCAGCTCACCGTCTGTATTAACCGGGGAGCTGTTTTTT
V gene: TRBV18
J gene: TRBJ2-2
D gene: -
clone size: -

CDR3 protein: CASSQHSQETQYF
CDR3 DNA: TGTGCCAGCAGTCAACACAGCCAAGAGACCCAGTACTTC
V gene: TRBV2
J gene: TRBJ2-5
D gene: -
clone size: -

CDR3 protein: CASGLANRVDTQYF
CDR3 DNA: TGTGCTAGTGGTTTGGCCAACAGGGTAGATACGCAGTATTTT
V gene: TRBV12-5
J gene: TRBJ2-3
D gene: -
clone size: -

CDR3 protein: CASSSGGGQGAPNTEAFF
CDR3 DNA: TGTGCCAGCAGCTCGGGAGGGGGACAGGGGGCGCCGAACACTGAAGCTTTCTTT
V gene: TRBV5-4
J gene: TRBJ1-1
D gene: TRBD1
clone size: once

CDR3 protein: CASSGVNYGYTF
CDR3 DNA: TGTGCCAGCAGCGGGGTAAACTATGGCTACACCTTC
V gene: TRBV9
J gene: TRBJ1-2
D gene: -
clone size: -

CDR3 protein: CASSPRTSEETQYF
CDR3 DNA: TGTGCCAGCTCACCGCGGACAAGCGAGGAGACCCAGTACTTC
V gene: TRBV18
J gene: TRBJ2-5
D gene: -
clone size: -

CDR3 protein: CASSGQGLLSGNTIYF
CDR3 DNA: TGTGCCAGCAGTGGACAGGGTTTACTCTCTGGAAACACCATATATTTT
V gene: TRBV28
J gene: TRBJ1-3
D gene: TRBD1
clone size: -

CDR3 protein: CASSGNRDTGEKLFF
CDR3 DNA: TGTGCCAGCAGCGGGAACCGGGACACGGGCGAAAAACTGTTTTTT
V gene: TRBV9
J gene: TRBJ1-4
D gene: -
clone size: -

CDR3 protein: CASSLAGPTGELFF
CDR3 DNA: TGTGCCAGCAGCTTAGCAGGGCCGACCGGGGAGCTGTTTTTT
V gene: TRBV7-9
J gene: TRBJ2-2
D gene: -
clone size: -

CDR3 protein: CATSRGATSGGRDNEQFF
CDR3 DNA: TGTGCCACCAGCAGAGGGGCGACTAGCGGGGGCCGGGACAATGAGCAGTTCTTC
V gene: TRBV15
J gene: TRBJ2-1
D gene: TRBD2
clone size: -